This is a list of T cell receptor beta chains from one sample in a study of blood T cell repertoires in COVID-19. Method: immunoSEQ multiplex PCR; TCRdb's copy keeps in-frame clones and lacks some. The data hold 150,000 or so clones, with 80% to 90% observed a single time. The material sequenced was peripheral blood. These TCRs come from a woman aged 60 to 75 with COVID-19, enrolled during active disease. CDR3s include the opening cysteine and the closing phenylalanine or tryptophan. The order of the fields is CDR3 length, clone size, J gene, V gene, D gene, CDR3 DNA, CDR3 protein. D genes are given only for firm matches. Size is omitted from some rows. Given values are once, few, many or a class for expanded clones.

18	NA	TRBJ2-3	TRBV5-1	TRBD2	TGCGCCAGCAGCTTGGTATTTCGAGGCGGGGGGGCCAAAGATACGCAGTATTTT	CASSLVFRGGGAKDTQYF
13	NA	TRBJ2-1	TRBV7-2	NA	TGTGCCAGCAGCTTAGCGGCGGTCCATGAGCAGTTCTTC	CASSLAAVHEQFF
14	NA	TRBJ2-3	TRBV3-1/TRBV3-2	TRBD2	TGTGCCAGCAGCTTGGGACTAGTCACGGATACGCAGTATTTT	CASSLGLVTDTQYF
17	NA	TRBJ1-5	TRBV21-1	NA	TGTGCCAGCAGCAAGGACAGGGGGGATACCTACAATCAGCCCCAGCATTTT	CASSKDRGDTYNQPQHF
16	NA	TRBJ2-7	TRBV27	NA	TGTGCCAGCAGTTTAAGGGGGGGCCTCAACTGGGACGAGCAGTACTTC	CASSLRGGLNWDEQYF
13	NA	TRBJ1-2	TRBV6-5	NA	TGTGCCAGCGTCGGAGGGTCTCAAAATGGCTACACCTTC	CASVGGSQNGYTF
14	NA	TRBJ1-1	TRBV10-3	TRBD1	TGTGCCATCAGTGCGACAGGGGCAAACACTGAAGCTTTCTTT	CAISATGANTEAFF
14	NA	TRBJ2-1	TRBV9	TRBD1	TGTGCCAGCAGCCCGGGACAGAGGGCACATGAGCAGTTCTTC	CASSPGQRAHEQFF
15	NA	TRBJ1-5	TRBV5-1	NA	TGCGCCAGCAGCCTGGGGTGGGAGGGCAATCAGCCCCAGCATTTT	CASSLGWEGNQPQHF
15	NA	TRBJ1-1	TRBV11-1	TRBD1	TGTGCCAGCAGCTACCTGACAGGGATCGACACTGAAGCTTTCTTT	CASSYLTGIDTEAFF
15	NA	TRBJ1-5	TRBV19	TRBD1	TGTGCCAGTAACTCCCTGACAGGGAACAATCAGCCCCAGCATTTT	CASNSLTGNNQPQHF
16	NA	TRBJ2-5	TRBV18	TRBD2	TGTGCCAGCTCACCACCGGGACTAAGGGGTGGAGAGACCCAGTACTTC	CASSPPGLRGGETQYF
16	NA	TRBJ1-2	TRBV24-1	TRBD1	TGTGCCACCAGTGATCCGGGGAGACAGGGATTGCGCGGCTACACCTTC	CATSDPGRQGLRGYTF
16	few	TRBJ2-1	TRBV9	TRBD2	TGTGCCAGCAGCGCCTCCGGGACTAGCTCCTACAATGAGCAGTTCTTC	CASSASGTSSYNEQFF
20	NA	TRBJ2-1	TRBV4-2	TRBD1	TGTGCCAGCAGCCAAGGGGTAGGCTACCGGGACAGGCCATTTAAAGATGAGCAGTTCTTC	CASSQGVGYRDRPFKDEQFF
14	NA	TRBJ1-6	TRBV7-3	NA	TGTGCCAGCAGCTTAAGTCCAGGGCACTCACCCCTCCACTTT	CASSLSPGHSPLHF
15	NA	TRBJ1-1	TRBV9	TRBD1	TGTGCCAGCAGCGTAGGGGGACAGTTGAACACTGAAGCTTTCTTT	CASSVGGQLNTEAFF
14	NA	TRBJ1-2	TRBV19	NA	TGTGCCAGTAGTGCAACAGGGATTCTTCGTGGCTACACCTTC	CASSATGILRGYTF
15	once	TRBJ1-3	TRBV15	NA	TGTGCCACCGGACGCGACAGGAACTCTGGAAACACCATATATTTT	CATGRDRNSGNTIYF
12	NA	TRBJ2-3	TRBV6-5	NA	TGTGCCAGCAGTCGAGGGAGGGATACGCAGTATTTT	CASSRGRDTQYF
12	NA	TRBJ2-7	TRBV7-9	NA	TGTGCCAGCAGCCCCGTATCCTACGAGCAGTACTTC	CASSPVSYEQYF
12	NA	TRBJ2-5	TRBV5-8	NA	TGTGCCAGCAGCCCGATACAGGGTCCCCAGTACTTC	CASSPIQGPQYF
13	NA	TRBJ1-5	TRBV6-4	NA	TGTGCCAGCAGTGCCGGGTTTAATCAGCCCCAGCATTTT	CASSAGFNQPQHF
14	NA	TRBJ1-2	TRBV6-1	NA	TGTGCCAGCAGTGAGTCAGGGCCCCTCTCTGGCTACACCTTC	CASSESGPLSGYTF
15	NA	TRBJ1-1	TRBV5-1	NA	TGCGCCAGCAGCTTGGATGCGGAGAAGAACACTGAAGCTTTCTTT	CASSLDAEKNTEAFF
13	NA	TRBJ2-7	TRBV2	NA	TGTGCCAGCAGTGAAGAAGTGAAGCTCGAGCAGTACTTC	CASSEEVKLEQYF
14	few	TRBJ1-6	TRBV18	NA	TGTGCCAGCTCCCCCTCCGAGACACTTTCACCCCTCCACTTT	CASSPSETLSPLHF
13	few	TRBJ1-5	TRBV14	TRBD1	TGTGCCAGCAGCCAAACGGACAGGGGTGCCCAGCATTTT	CASSQTDRGAQHF
15	NA	TRBJ1-4	TRBV7-8	NA	TGTGCCAGCAGCTGGGCCACGGGAGCTAATGAAAAACTGTTTTTT	CASSWATGANEKLFF
13	NA	TRBJ1-2	TRBV19	NA	TGTGCCAGTAGACCCGGCGGGGGGAATGGCTACACCTTC	CASRPGGGNGYTF
18	NA	TRBJ2-1	TRBV4-2	NA	TGTGCCAGCAGCCAAGCTGGCCAGGGGCGGGGGTCCCCCAATGAGCAGTTCTTC	CASSQAGQGRGSPNEQFF
16	NA	TRBJ1-2	TRBV27	NA	TGTGCCAGCAGTTTATTGGGAGGGGCGCGGGCTAATGGCTACACCTTC	CASSLLGGARANGYTF
16	NA	TRBJ2-1	TRBV2	TRBD1	TGTGCCAGCAGACAAACGGGACAGGGGATTGGGAATGAGCAGTTCTTC	CASRQTGQGIGNEQFF
15	NA	TRBJ2-1	TRBV7-6	TRBD1	TGTGCCAGCAGCAGGTCCGGGACAGGGGTTGGTGAGCAGTTCTTC	CASSRSGTGVGEQFF
16	NA	TRBJ2-1	TRBV29-1	NA	TGCAGCGTTGAAGATCTAGGGCAGGGGAACTACAATGAGCAGTTCTTC	CSVEDLGQGNYNEQFF